A selection of T cell receptor beta chains follows, all from one sample in a study of T cell responses to AZD1222 COVID-19 vaccine. Sequencing was performed with immunoSEQ multiplex PCR; in TCRdb, only in-frame clones are kept and a portion is missing. The repertoire has 150,000 to 180,000 clones, about 88% of them found once; the top ten carry about 19%. Sequencing was performed on peripheral blood, taken on day 0 of AZD1222 vaccination. The receptors derive from an adult in good health. Both conserved end residues are part of each CDR3. The order of the fields is D gene, J gene, V gene, CDR3 protein. The D gene is left open where the match is weak.

-	TRBJ1-1	TRBV12-3/TRBV12-4	CASRVRMNTEAFF
-	TRBJ1-1	TRBV12-3/TRBV12-4	CASGRRGAFF
-	TRBJ2-2	TRBV7-9	CASSLVVGDTGELFF
-	TRBJ1-1	TRBV2	CASSEGIIAEAFF
TRBD1	TRBJ1-1	TRBV30	CAWKGDSLRTEAFF
TRBD2	TRBJ2-1	TRBV6-5	CSAGGAYNEQFF
-	TRBJ2-3	TRBV5-8	CASSLFGGTDTQYF
-	TRBJ2-2	TRBV27	CASSLRPVGGGTGELFF
TRBD2	TRBJ2-1	TRBV30	CAWSDRGGSEQFF
-	TRBJ2-7	TRBV18	CASSPPKDRRASSYEQYF
-	TRBJ1-4	TRBV7-9	CASSSGEKLFF
-	TRBJ1-2	TRBV28	CASSLRGARGYTF
TRBD2	TRBJ2-3	TRBV9	CASSVAGGLGDTQYF
TRBD1	TRBJ2-7	TRBV6-2/TRBV6-3	CASSYSGQGNYEQYF
TRBD1	TRBJ1-4	TRBV7-6	CASSPRQGAANEKLFF